Below, 16 T cell receptor beta chains from the same sample are listed, as sequenced in a study of vaccination and CD4 T cells after COVID-19. Their antigen targets remain unknown. CD4+ T cells that had been cultured provided DNA sequenced with the Oncomine TCR Beta short-read assay. From the PCR reads, TCRdb called clonotypes with MiXCR, one entry per CDR3 protein. This sample has about 15,000 distinct CDR3 sequences, with 20% to 25% found just once. Stated treatment: roughly 10-day PBMC culture with coronavirus spike peptide pools or control peptides (ViraFEST assay). This material consisted of CD4+ T cells from blood, cultured in vitro, taken before SARS-CoV-2 vaccination. The receptors here all came from a human donor who received a COVID-19 vaccine.

The J gene is TRBJ1-2, the V gene TRBV5-1, with 7 bases identical to TRBD1. The CDR3 contains 14 residues. Germline CDR1 and CDR2: SGHRS and YFSETQ. V lost 4 bases and J lost 0; bases outside the gene matches: 3. The DNA for the CDR3 is TGCGCCAGCAGCACCGACAGGGCTAACTATGGCTACACCTTC. Amino acids: CASSTDRANYGYTF. Drawing the rest from reference TRBV5-1 and TRBJ1-2, the complete variable domain is KAGVTQTPRYLIKTRGQQVTLSCSPISGHRSVSWYQQTPGQGLQFLFEYFSETQRNKGNFPGRFSGRQFSNSRSEMNVSTLELGDSALYLCASSTDRANYGYTFGSGTRLTVV.

DNA of the CDR3: TGTGCCAGCAGTCCCGGGACAGGGGGCATCGGCTACACCTTC. This sequence encodes CASSPGTGGIGYTF. The chain combines TRBV6-4 with TRBJ1-2; TRBD1 matches 12 bases. Germline V CDR1 and CDR2: MRHNA, SNTAGT. The CDR3 has 14 amino acids. The V segment lost 5 bases and the J segment 8 bases; nucleotides outside the gene matches: 6.

This clonotype was detected only a few times. The J gene is TRBJ1-5, the V gene TRBV12-3 or TRBV12-4; D is unclear. Trimming removed 3 bases at V and 1 base at J, with 4 bases between. This CDR3 contains 13 residues. This chain's CDR3 is CASSFRSNQPQHF. As DNA, the CDR3 is TGTGCCAGCAGTTTTCGGAGCAATCAGCCCCAGCATTTT.

This clonotype has just one count. The CDR3 DNA sequence: TGTGCCAGCAGCCCGGACAACCTCAAAAACATTCAGTACTTC. It yields the protein CASSPDNLKNIQYF. V is TRBV12-3 or TRBV12-4 and J is TRBJ2-4; a weak D match, TRBD1 (5 bases). Trimming pared 6 bases from V and 3 bases from J, leaving 12 bases between. This CDR3 has 14 amino acids.

The genes are TRBV20-1 and TRBJ2-5; 8 bases map to TRBD2. There are 14 residues in the CDR3. J lost 6 bases, V lost 0 bases, and 6 bases had no gene match. In germline, CDR1 is DFQATT, CDR2 SNEGSKA (reference sequence). Written as DNA, the CDR3 is TGCAGTGCTAGAGAACCGGGGGGGCCGAAGACCCAGTACTTC. Protein sequence: CSAREPGGPKTQYF.

A remark on this clonotype: This clone may be a read error of a much larger clone one base away. The rearrangement links TRBV24-1 to TRBJ2-5; 7 bases agree with TRBD1. V lost 7 bases to trimming and J lost 7 bases; unmatched junction nucleotides: 14. Germline values: CDR1 KGHDR, CDR2 SFDVKD. CDR3 length: 15 residues. The CDR3 DNA sequence: TGTGCCACCAGGCAGGGGACAGACCCGACGGGGACCCAGTACTTC. This codes for CATRQGTDPTGTQYF.

This clonotype is categorized as medium-sized (0.01 to 0.1%). This chain joins TRBV30 and TRBJ1-2; D is perhaps TRBD1 (6 bases). Germline-derived CDR1 and CDR2 are GTSNPN and SVGIG (reference sequence). The V end was cut by 0 bases, the J end by 8 bases, with 16 bases between. The CDR3 runs 14 residues. The CDR3 DNA reads TGTGCCTGGAGTGTAGGGGACATCGGTGTAGGCTACACCTTC. Protein: CAWSVGDIGVGYTF. The complete variable domain, with remaining parts taken from reference TRBV30 and TRBJ1-2, reads SQTIHQWPATLVQPVGSPLSLECTVEGTSNPNLYWYRQAAGRGLQLLFYSVGIGQISSEVPQNLSASRPQDRQFILSSKKLLLSDSGFYLCAWSVGDIGVGYTFGSGTRLTVV.

This clonotype showed up just a few times. The chain links TRBV24-1 to TRBJ2-5, with TRBD1 identical over 9 bases. V shed 5 bases and J 4 bases; nucleotides not matched to a gene: 13. Looked up from germline, CDR1 is KGHDR and CDR2 is SFDVKD. The CDR3 is made up of 17 amino acids. CDR3 in amino acids: CATSATGQGVRGETQYF. The CDR3 bases are TGTGCCACCAGTGCAACGGGACAGGGTGTCCGGGGAGAGACCCAGTACTTC.

On this clonotype: A much larger clone differs from this one at a single base, so this may be a read error. The chain links TRBV20-1 to TRBJ2-5; 7 positions match TRBD2. The CDR3 runs to 16 residues. The V segment lost 3 bases and the J segment 1 base; nucleotides outside the gene matches: 11. From germline, CDR1 is DFQATT and CDR2 SNEGSKA (reference sequence). The CDR3 region is CSASPPAGFLQETQYF. The CDR3 bases are TGCAGTGCTAGTCCGCCAGCGGGATTCCTCCAAGAGACCCAGTACTTC.

The chain recombines TRBV5-4 with TRBJ1-6, with D possibly TRBD1 on 5 matching bases. Germline-derived CDR1 and CDR2 are SGHNT and YYREEE (reference sequence). The CDR3 has 13 amino acids. The germline V and J ends were trimmed by 2 bases and 7 bases, with 7 bases remaining between them. CDR3 protein: CASSLNRNSPLHF. The DNA of the CDR3 is TGTGCCAGCAGCTTAAACAGGAATTCACCCCTCCACTTT.

This clonotype has more than one count but fewer than ten. V gene TRBV24-1 combines with J gene TRBJ2-7; TRBD1 agrees at 10 bases. Losses at the gene ends were 2 bases for V and 5 bases for J; bases not matched to a gene: 8. CDR1 and CDR2 (germline): KGHDR, SFDVKD. CDR3 size: 16 residues. The chain's CDR3 is CATSDYGQGGLHEQYF. Here the CDR3 DNA reads TGTGCCACCAGTGATTACGGACAGGGGGGCCTCCACGAGCAGTACTTC.

V gene TRBV5-1 combines with J gene TRBJ2-1; D gene ambiguous. The germline V gene encodes CDR1 SGHRS and CDR2 YFSETQ. The CDR3 runs 16 residues. V was clipped by 6 bases and J by 0 bases, with 16 bases between them. The CDR3 nucleotides read TGCGCCAGCAAGCTGGACGGCAGTAGCTCCTACAATGAGCAGTTCTTC. Amino acids: CASKLDGSSSYNEQFF.

J is TRBJ2-3 and V is TRBV10-2, with 8 bases matching TRBD2. This CDR3 is built from 16 residues. The V gene end was trimmed by 3 bases and the J gene end by 0 bases; junction bases not matched to a gene: 5. Germline V gene lookup returns CDR1 WSHSY and CDR2 SAAADI. This CDR3 reads CASSDLTSGSTDTQYF. In nucleotides, the CDR3 is TGCGCCAGCAGTGATCTTACTAGCGGTAGCACAGATACGCAGTATTTT.

This clonotype was observed a few times. The CDR3 here is CASSLLRRITDTQYF. DNA of the CDR3: TGTGCCAGCAGCTTATTAAGGAGGATCACAGATACGCAGTATTTT. The genes are TRBV7-8 and TRBJ2-3; maybe TRBD2 (5 bases). Trimming took off 2 bases at V and 2 bases at J, with 11 bases between the two ends. The germline V gene encodes CDR1 SGHVS and CDR2 FQNEAQ. The length of the CDR3 is 15 residues.

This clonotype is medium-sized (0.01 to 0.1%) by share. This chain connects TRBV2 to TRBJ1-2; D is uncertain. This CDR3 region has 11 residues. CDR1 SNHLY and CDR2 FYNNEI come from the germline V gene. The germline V and J ends were trimmed by 3 bases and 4 bases, with 3 bases remaining between them. The CDR3 is CASSDGYGYTF. In DNA form, the CDR3 reads TGTGCCAGCAGTGATGGCTATGGCTACACCTTC. Complete variable domain (other parts from reference TRBV2 and TRBJ1-2): EPEVTQTPSHQVTQMGQEVILRCVPISNHLYFYWYRQILGQKVEFLVSFYNNEISEKSEIFDDQFSVERPDGSNFTLKIRSTKLEDSAMYFCASSDGYGYTFGSGTRLTVV.

The V call is TRBV5-4, the J call TRBJ2-7; D is perhaps TRBD1 (6 bases). V shed 4 bases and J shed 4 bases, with 12 bases lying between them. This CDR3 comprises 13 residues. Germline CDR1 is SGHNT and CDR2 is YYREEE (reference sequence). This chain's CDR3 is CASSPGTFYEQYF. The CDR3 coding sequence is TGTGCCAGCAGCCCCGGGACATTTTACGAGCAGTACTTC. The full variable domain, completed using reference TRBV5-4 and TRBJ2-7, is ETGVTQSPTHLIKTRGQQVTLRCSSQSGHNTVSWYQQALGQGPQFIFQYYREEENGRGNFPPRFSGLQFPNYSSELNVNALELDDSALYLCASSPGTFYEQYFGPGTRLTVT.